This TCR beta chain was identified in a study of CD8+ T cells in alopecia areata (dated by TCRdb to 2017 to 2018). Turning to the overall study: To study T cell clonal expansion in alopecia areata, the researchers applied high-throughput TCRbeta sequencing to both the C3H/HeJ mouse model and human patients. In humans, TCRbeta sequencing was performed on scalp tissue and on sorted CD4+ and CD8+ peripheral blood T cells from healthy controls and from patients with patchy or totalis/universalis alopecia areata. Clonality in the scalp was compared among normal scalp (n=4), patchy alopecia areata scalp (n=8), and alopecia totalis/universalis scalp (n=8). RNA was obtained with the PAXgene miRNA kit for fixed scalp, the miRNeasy kit for PBMCs, and the RNeasy kit for mouse skin. Amplification of TCRbeta CDR3 regions was done by immunoSEQ multiplex PCR using 35 Vbeta forward primers and 13 Jbeta reverse primers.

Library generation was performed with the immunoSEQ multiplex PCR assay. To provide template for TCR sequencing, every sample had RNA extracted and reverse transcribed into cDNA. SuperScript III was used for first-strand cDNA synthesis, primed with a 2:1 mix of oligo-dT and random hexamers. Amplification bias was assessed with a synthetic immune receptor repertoire, and residual bias was removed computationally. The study's own analysis went as follows. Raw reads were preprocessed to remove errors, and CDR3 was defined by IMGT conventions from the conserved cysteine to phenylalanine. Clonality was calculated as 1 minus Shannon entropy normalized by log2 of the number of productive unique TCRs. Scalp TCRbeta sequences were cross-referenced with sorted blood CD4 and CD8 repertoires so that the CD4 or CD8 identity of scalp clones could be inferred. TCRdb provides this immuneACCESS table in a form limited to in-frame rearrangements. Some clones are lacking; in checked studies, under half of them reflect an unresolved V gene, and why the rest are absent is not known. V, J and clone size reflect that table, while D and trimming were determined from the DNA. The sample contains 95,000 to 110,000 clones, around three fifths of them found a single time. Of the sample, around 10% is held by the ten largest clones.

PBMCs were isolated by density centrifugation and stained for CD3, CD4 and CD8, and CD4+ and CD8+ T cells were sorted on a FACSAria. Scalp biopsies and blood samples were obtained from unaffected controls. Comments on this clone: Its binding antigen is unknown. No much larger clone exists at a distance of one base, and base qualities are not known.

After removal of 4 bases from V and 0 bases from J, the junction retains 7 bases not matched to a gene. The cysteine opens and the phenylalanine closes a CDR3 of 17 amino acids. CDR3 DNA is the only sequence kept; it has 51 bases, read in frame from the first base. Reading the germline V gene gives CDR1 SGHTA and CDR2 FQGNSA. Findings and caveats that apply to the study as a whole: Unlike mouse skin, which is dominated by gammadelta T cells, normal human skin has resident alphabeta T cells that are also sequenced, and this complicates analysis of the scalp TCR repertoire. Lesional scalp, especially in alopecia totalis/universalis, showed higher clonality and more expanded CD8+ clones than normal scalp, suggesting antigenic drive. TCR sequences shared between patients were less clear than in mice, possibly partly because of HLA diversity in the patient population.

The chain is encoded by TRBV7-2 joined to TRBJ2-5; 11 bases in the middle match TRBD2. The sample comprised CD4+ T cells sorted from blood. The origin of this receptor is a human donor in good health. CDR3 sequence: CASSSYGTSGYQETQYF. DNA sequence: TGTGCCAGCAGCTCCTACGGGACTAGCGGCTACCAAGAGACCCAGTACTTC.